The rows below give T cell receptor beta chains drawn from one sample of a study of shared clonotypes between healthy human individuals. Sequenced by immunoSEQ multiplex PCR; TCRdb stores in-frame clones only, minus some. This table holds roughly 1,600,000 clones, just under 99% found once. Sequencing used naive CD4+ T cells sorted from blood. Every receptor here comes from a man under 40 in good health. CDR3s leave out the opening cysteine and the closing phenylalanine or tryptophan.

V gene | CDR3 protein
TRBV15 | ATSREIAGAYEQY
TRBV19 | ASSIRSRRAHGYT
TRBV28 | ASSHTLGTEKGFDT
TRBV14 | ASSQSLLSEAF
TRBV27 | ASSSHTGRPSYEQY
TRBV6-6 | ASSYRENQPQH
TRBV7-2 | ASSLGPGQYNEQF
TRBV4-2 | ASSQGQGAGNQPQH
TRBV4-1 | ASRERENSGYEQY
TRBV4-3 | ASSQAGTGINEQF
TRBV27 | ASKKREGPGRQY
TRBV27 | ASSKRGASSYNEQF
TRBV19 | ASSIGGRDNQPQH
TRBV7-9 | ASSRDRALMNTEAF
TRBV29-1 | SVRAGVGTDTQY
TRBV7-3 | ASSGTSGGSSYNEQF
TRBV28 | ASSPGTGRHGYT
TRBV19 | ASRVLDGNQPQH
TRBV5-1 | ASSLAGGRRTEAF
TRBV7-9 | ASSIPGQGKGNTIY
TRBV19 | ASSIVSGFTNVLT
TRBV27 | ASSFSGVNQPQH
TRBV15 | ATSRVTSGTNEQF
TRBV28 | ASSLYRSEQY
TRBV5-5 | ASSWRAGYNEQF
TRBV5-1 | ASSLVGQAYYGYT
TRBV28 | ASSLAGGGIGKQY
TRBV18 | ASSPMRATDTQY
TRBV5-1 | ASSLGTGLNYGYT
TRBV5-1 | ASSSDLQGINEKLF
TRBV14 | ASSLGTNTEAF
TRBV5-1 | ASSLGGTSGALFNEQF
TRBV27 | ASSPRFVTYSYNEQF
TRBV7-8 | ASSDGPYEQY
TRBV27 | ASSLLWSTIYEQY
TRBV13 | ASSYRTSGRAGGGETQY
TRBV28 | ASSSPLTGSSYEQY
TRBV5-1 | ASSSGSTVNTEAF
TRBV6-9 | AIQGIGGNTIY
TRBV5-1 | ASSREGNRYNEQF
TRBV9 | ASSVGTVSTDTQY
TRBV11-3 | ASSLGGQGQETQY
TRBV11-2 | ASSFRASTDTQY
TRBV4-2 | ASSQPPRGGEQF
TRBV6-6 | ASSYSPRTGEDEQY
TRBV11-2 | ASSPRAMANRAGELF
TRBV11-3 | ASSSSIVTANTGELF
TRBV11-3 | ASSLDAEPPSTDTQY
TRBV18 | ASSQGRDSYNEQF
TRBV6-5 | ASSYSGTGDGNTIY
TRBV4-1 | ASSRPDRNTEAF
TRBV19 | ASSSTGTSGTDTQY
TRBV7-9 | ASSLGRSTDNYGYT
TRBV28 | ASSAPGGGGYT